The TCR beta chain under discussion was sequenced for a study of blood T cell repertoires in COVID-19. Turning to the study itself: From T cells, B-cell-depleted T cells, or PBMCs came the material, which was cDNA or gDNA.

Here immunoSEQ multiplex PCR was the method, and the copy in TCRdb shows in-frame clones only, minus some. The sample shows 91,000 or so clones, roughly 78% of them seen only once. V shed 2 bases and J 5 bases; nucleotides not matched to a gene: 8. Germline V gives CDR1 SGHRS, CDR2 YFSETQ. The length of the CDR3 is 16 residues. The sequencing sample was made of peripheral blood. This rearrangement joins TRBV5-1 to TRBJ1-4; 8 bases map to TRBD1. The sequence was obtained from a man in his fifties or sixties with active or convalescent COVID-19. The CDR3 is CASSLTPGGANEKLFF. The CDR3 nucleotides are TGCGCCAGCAGCTTAACCCCAGGGGGCGCAAATGAAAAACTGTTTTTT.